This record looks at one T cell receptor (beta chain) sequence and its context. This record comes from a study of blood T cell repertoires in COVID-19. The assay was immunoSEQ multiplex PCR, and TCRdb's table has in-frame clones only and misses some. The sample comprises 150,000 or so clones, roughly four fifths of which are singletons, and roughly 15% rests with the top ten. The CDR3 has 13 residues. Trimming took off 5 bases at V and 1 base at J, with 8 bases between the two ends. Germline V lookup: CDR1 MNHEY, CDR2 SVGAGI. This receptor was identified in a human donor with acute or convalescent COVID-19. The donor label of this sample is uncertain. Sequenced material: peripheral blood. The J gene is TRBJ1-1, the V gene TRBV6-5, with TRBD1 as a possible D gene (6 bases). CDR3 residues: CASSRGANTEAFF. DNA of the CDR3: TGTGCCAGCAGTCGGGGGGCGAACACTGAAGCTTTCTTT.